This TCR beta chain was obtained from a study of shared clonotypes between healthy human individuals (dated by TCRdb to 2020 to 2021). Looking at the study overall: Three men and a couple of women, aged 18 to 49 years, made up the cohort. Per donor, leukapheresis produced somewhere between about 0.85 and 10 billion PBMCs. To estimate repertoire size and how much clonotypes are shared between individuals, the study performed deep sequencing of blood TCR repertoires from a few healthy adults. Per donor, three plates each were used for CD4 naive and CD4 memory, two for CD8 naive, and one for CD8 memory. Different laboratories and diverse techniques were used to prepare libraries and sequence TCR repertoires, to increase sequencing depth and limit assay-specific biases. Points the paper makes about the study in general: Naive subsets generally had larger estimated clonotype richness than memory subsets did. The genetic and exposure-history diversity represented was limited by the small number of donors. Compared with non-shared clonotypes, clonotypes shared by all four sorted-subset donors had higher generation probabilities. Pairwise subsampling indicated that sequencing depth was expected to affect the degree of clonotype sharing among donors. Even with the large sequencing depth, rarefaction of the sorted-subset datasets indicated that sequencing was incomplete. Only blood was sampled, and tissue TCR repertoires likely differ from those in blood. Across four donors, about 5.2% of naive CD4, more than 3% of naive CD8, roughly 2.3% of memory CD4, and over 0.35% of memory CD8 clonotypes were shared.

In regard to this clone: The target of this receptor is not known. No base quality information exists; no much larger clone differs at one position.

From a lookup of the germline V gene, CDR1 and CDR2 are SGHNT and YENEEA. The germline ends are 13 bases apart after V is trimmed by 4 bases and J by 9 bases. The CDR3 goes from the cysteine to the phenylalanine over 13 residues. Solely the CDR3 DNA is kept, with 39 bases framed from the first base. Healthy HIV-negative adults with no recently reported acute infections or vaccinations were included as donors. Every donor was a Caucasian adult residing in Nashville, Tennessee, USA. CD8 memory samples were composed of magnetically selected CD45RO+ cells combined with CCR7-negative CD45RA+ effector memory (TemRA) cells. Blood was obtained by leukapheresis, after which PBMCs were separated by Ficoll-Histopaque density gradient centrifugation and cryopreserved in liquid nitrogen vapor phase. Analytical flow cytometry was used to check the purity and quantity of each magnetically sorted T cell population. Genomic DNA was isolated from every sorted fraction and measured by UV absorbance on a Nanodrop 2000c.

Using the deep immunoSEQ assay, multiplex PCR amplified TCR CDR3 regions from genomic DNA. Genomic DNA extracted from each cell subset was distributed evenly over all wells of several immunoSEQ 96-well plates, and each plate served as one replicate. For sorted subsets, 200 to 250 ng of genomic DNA, equivalent to about 30,000 T cell genomes, went into each replicate PCR. The purified libraries were quantified using a Qubit 3.0 fluorometer, sized with a Bioanalyzer 2100, and then quantified again using the KAPA Library Quantification kit. Each immunoSEQ 96-well plate was sequenced on its own single-read 150-cycle Illumina NextSeq 550 flow cell. On the authors' methods: Because only junctional sequences without quality scores were contained in the immunoSEQ output, filtering matching that applied to full-length reads could not be performed. Sequences were annotated with PyIR, a Python wrapper for IgBLAST v1.9, using IMGT germline references to assign V/J genes and CDR3. Reads were removed for weak V/J assignments (E-value above 1e-6), missing CDR3, stop codons, out-of-frame junctions, or ambiguous translated residues. V3J clonotypes were defined as sequences sharing the same inferred V gene, J gene, and CDR3 amino acid sequence. Percentage overlap between repertoires was calculated by dividing the number of shared unique clonotypes by the size of the smaller repertoire. Repertoire richness was assessed with RTK rarefaction, the Chao1 estimator, and Recon v2.1 estimates of unobserved clonotypes. For all TCRbeta clonotypes obtained by the gDNA method from four donors, generation probabilities were computed with OLGA. The table was pulled from immuneACCESS by TCRdb, which kept in-frame rearrangements only. Such tables lose some clones; where checked, under half of the loss comes from unresolved V genes, and the rest has no known cause. The V and J calls and clone size come from that table; D and trimming were worked out from the DNA. The sample table shows about 380,000 clones, and just over 95% are seen once. The leading ten clones occupy 0.32% of the sample.

The rearrangement joined TRBV11-3 to TRBJ2-1, with no D gene named confidently. This receptor was identified in a man aged 30 to 39 in good health. Specimen: memory CD8+ T cells sorted from blood. The sample's cell subset or site label, in plain terms: CD45RO+ cells pooled with CCR7-negative TemRA cells. The nucleotide sequence reads TGTGCCAGCAGCTCTTCCCCGGGCCTTGAGCAGTTCTTC. It translates as CASSSSPGLEQFF.